This is a list of T cell receptor beta chains from one sample in a study of T cell responses to AZD1222 COVID-19 vaccine. Sequencing was performed with immunoSEQ multiplex PCR; in TCRdb, only in-frame clones are kept and a portion is missing. The data show 86,000 or so clones, with under 95% seen just once and about 2.9% held by the top ten. The specimen comprised peripheral blood, sampled on day 0 of AZD1222 vaccination. These receptors were obtained from an adult in good health. The CDR3 runs from the conserved cysteine through the conserved F or W. D genes are given only for firm matches. Size values are once, few and many counts, or a class for expanded clones, and some rows have none.

j_call clone_size v_call d_call cdr3_aa cdr3_nt
TRBJ2-2 once TRBV11-2 . CASSRTRLSGTGELFF TGTGCCAGCAGTCGGACACGGCTATCGGGCACCGGGGAGCTGTTTTTT
TRBJ1-6 . TRBV4-1 . CASSQGGEARVGSPLHF TGCGCCAGCAGCCAAGGAGGGGAAGCCAGGGTGGGTTCACCCCTCCACTTT
TRBJ2-1 once TRBV19 . CASRPRLTSSSYNEQFF TGTGCCAGTCGACCGAGGTTGACTTCCAGCTCCTACAATGAGCAGTTCTTC
TRBJ2-7 . TRBV7-9 TRBD2 CASSFLTGGKDEQYF TGTGCCAGCAGCTTTCTGACGGGAGGTAAAGACGAGCAGTACTTC
TRBJ1-3 . TRBV9 TRBD1 CASSARTGAAGNTIYF TGTGCCAGCAGCGCCCGGACAGGGGCAGCAGGAAACACCATATATTTT
TRBJ2-1 few TRBV29-1 . CSVVGEDNEQFF TGCAGCGTTGTGGGGGAAGACAATGAGCAGTTCTTC
TRBJ2-1 . TRBV19 TRBD2 CASSIAASGGYNEQFF TGTGCCAGTAGTATAGCGGCTAGCGGGGGTTACAATGAGCAGTTCTTC
TRBJ1-1 . TRBV7-9 . CASSPRGTEAFF TGTGCCAGCAGCCCCAGGGGAACTGAAGCTTTCTTT
TRBJ2-2 . TRBV5-1 . CASSTSETGELFF TGCGCCAGCAGCACATCGGAGACCGGGGAGCTGTTTTTT
TRBJ2-7 once TRBV29-1 . CSVGQNSYEQYF TGCAGCGTTGGACAGAACTCCTACGAGCAGTACTTC
TRBJ1-4 . TRBV3-1/TRBV3-2 . CASSLGRLATNEKLFF TGTGCCAGCAGCCTAGGACGACTAGCAACTAATGAAAAACTGTTTTTT
TRBJ1-6 . TRBV5-1 . CASSLRGGDSPLHF TGCGCCAGCAGCTTGAGAGGGGGAGATTCACCCCTCCACTTT
TRBJ1-4 once TRBV5-1 . CASSLAGQGLGEKLFF TGCGCCAGCAGCTTGGCCGGGCAGGGTTTAGGTGAAAAACTGTTTTTT
TRBJ1-1 few TRBV7-8 . CASSRRTSMNTEAFF TGTGCCAGCAGCAGGAGAACCAGTATGAACACTGAAGCTTTCTTT
TRBJ2-2 . TRBV28 . CASSSAWGGTTGELFF TGTGCCAGCAGCTCCGCTTGGGGGGGCACCACCGGGGAGCTGTTTTTT
TRBJ2-7 . TRBV7-9 TRBD2 CASSQATSGSVNEQYF TGTGCCAGCAGCCAGGCGACCAGCGGGAGTGTCAACGAGCAGTACTTC
TRBJ2-7 . TRBV6-6 TRBD2 CASSIRGGSSYEQYF TGTGCCAGCAGTATTCGGGGCGGGAGCTCCTACGAGCAGTACTTC
TRBJ2-1 . TRBV5-6 . CASSFFLGEQFF TGTGCCAGCAGCTTCTTTCTTGGTGAGCAGTTCTTC
TRBJ1-5 . TRBV11-2 . CASSPHQGGQPQHF TGTGCCAGCAGCCCCCACCAAGGGGGACAGCCCCAGCATTTT
TRBJ1-1 . TRBV28 TRBD1 CASSLAGGYQGTEAFF TGTGCCAGCAGCCTCGCAGGGGGGTATCAGGGCACTGAAGCTTTCTTT
TRBJ1-2 . TRBV7-9 . CASSLDPSRGGGYTF TGTGCCAGCAGCTTAGATCCCAGCCGGGGGGGTGGCTACACCTTC
TRBJ1-5 few TRBV19 . CASSIESNQPQHF TGTGCCAGTAGTATAGAAAGCAATCAGCCCCAGCATTTT
TRBJ1-1 once TRBV7-9 TRBD1 CASSSTWSDREAFF TGTGCCAGCAGCTCAACGTGGTCGGACAGGGAAGCTTTCTTT
TRBJ1-1 . TRBV6-5 . CASSTETINEAFF TGTGCCAGCTCGACTGAAACGATTAATGAAGCTTTCTTT
TRBJ2-1 . TRBV19 TRBD2 CASSVRKREANEQFF TGTGCCAGTTCGGTTCGCAAGCGGGAGGCCAATGAGCAGTTCTTC
TRBJ1-1 . TRBV19 . CASSIEVRNTEAFF TGTGCCAGTAGTATAGAAGTCAGAAACACTGAAGCTTTCTTT
TRBJ1-6 . TRBV7-8 . CASSYQTGYNSPLHF TGTGCCAGCAGCTACCAAACAGGTTATAATTCACCCCTCCACTTT
TRBJ2-7 . TRBV7-9 TRBD1 CASSRDSGEQYF TGTGCCAGCAGCCGGGACAGCGGCGAGCAGTACTTC
TRBJ2-7 few TRBV4-2 . CASSQEWRDYEQYF TGTGCCAGCAGCCAAGAGTGGAGGGACTACGAGCAGTACTTC
TRBJ1-2 once TRBV6-5 . CASSPPARNYGYTF TGTGCCAGCAGTCCTCCGGCCCGAAACTATGGCTACACCTTC
TRBJ1-1 . TRBV3-1/TRBV3-2 . CASSKWTEEAFF TGTGCCAGCAGCAAGTGGACGGAAGAAGCTTTCTTT
TRBJ1-3 . TRBV28 . CASDTRSSGNTIYF TGTGCCAGCGACACAAGATCCTCTGGAAACACCATATATTTT
TRBJ2-1 few TRBV7-3 . CASSRSGNPNEQFF TGTGCCAGCAGCCGTTCAGGGAACCCCAATGAGCAGTTCTTC
TRBJ2-2 . TRBV19 . CASSRSSGAASATGELFF TGTGCCAGTAGTCGTAGTTCCGGAGCCGCGTCGGCCACCGGGGAGCTGTTTTTT
TRBJ1-4 . TRBV28 TRBD1 CASTTGQGNEKLFF TGTGCCAGCACCACAGGACAGGGAAATGAAAAACTGTTTTTT
TRBJ2-5 . TRBV7-2 TRBD1 CASSFDRGRETQYF TGTGCCAGCAGCTTCGACAGGGGTCGGGAGACCCAGTACTTC
TRBJ2-2 . TRBV7-3 . CASKEGGNTGELFF TGTGCCAGCAAAGAAGGGGGGAACACCGGGGAGCTGTTTTTT
TRBJ2-1 . TRBV24-1 TRBD2 CATSDPSGRGSYNEQFF TGTGCCACCAGTGATCCGAGCGGGAGGGGCTCCTACAATGAGCAGTTCTTC
TRBJ2-1 . TRBV7-3 TRBD1 CASSFRQGSEQFF TGTGCCAGCAGCTTTCGACAGGGATCTGAGCAGTTCTTC
TRBJ1-6 . TRBV5-4 . CASSLGGVNSPLHF TGTGCCAGCAGCTTGGGCGGGGTGAATTCACCCCTCCACTTT
TRBJ1-1 . TRBV7-9 TRBD1 CASSPQGAGDTEAFF TGTGCCAGCAGCCCTCAGGGGGCCGGAGACACTGAAGCTTTCTTT
TRBJ1-4 . TRBV18 TRBD1 CASSPDRGELFF TGTGCCAGCTCACCAGACAGGGGCGAACTGTTTTTT
TRBJ1-2 . TRBV5-5 . CASSPVGGSYGYTF TGTGCCAGCAGCCCGGTGGGGGGTAGCTATGGCTACACCTTC
TRBJ2-2 . TRBV3-1/TRBV3-2 TRBD1 CASSLGTGRNTGELFF TGTGCCAGCAGCCTTGGGACAGGGAGGAACACCGGGGAGCTGTTTTTT
TRBJ1-5 . TRBV28 . CASSLSGVLLGPQHF TGTGCCAGCAGTTTATCAGGGGTCCTCCTAGGGCCCCAGCATTTT
TRBJ2-3 . TRBV7-3 . CASSPHPDSGADTQYF TGTGCCAGCAGCCCCCACCCGGACTCTGGGGCGGATACGCAGTATTTT